This TCR beta chain was found in a study of T cell repertoires in cytomegalovirus infection. Points on this clonotype: The target antigen is unknown.

TCRdb reprocessed the reads via MiXCR and lists one record per CDR3 protein. The sample yields approximately 990,000 distinct CDR3 sequences, roughly 30% seen once. With 4 bases removed from V and 6 bases from J, the gap between germline ends came to 13 bases. This CDR3 has 14 amino acids. Germline V gene sequence: CDR1 SGDLS, CDR2 YYNGEE. The receptor's source is a human donor in good health (CMV status not recorded). Some clones in this sample may be carry-over from other donors' samples. The V gene is TRBV9, the J gene TRBJ2-2, with D possibly matching TRBD1 (6 bases). The sequences come from cultured CD8+ T cells from PBMCs, collected from culture after CMV antigen stimulation. This CDR3 is CASSIPGVAGELFF. CDR3 DNA sequence: TGTGCCAGCAGCATTCCAGGGGTTGCCGGGGAGCTGTTTTTT.